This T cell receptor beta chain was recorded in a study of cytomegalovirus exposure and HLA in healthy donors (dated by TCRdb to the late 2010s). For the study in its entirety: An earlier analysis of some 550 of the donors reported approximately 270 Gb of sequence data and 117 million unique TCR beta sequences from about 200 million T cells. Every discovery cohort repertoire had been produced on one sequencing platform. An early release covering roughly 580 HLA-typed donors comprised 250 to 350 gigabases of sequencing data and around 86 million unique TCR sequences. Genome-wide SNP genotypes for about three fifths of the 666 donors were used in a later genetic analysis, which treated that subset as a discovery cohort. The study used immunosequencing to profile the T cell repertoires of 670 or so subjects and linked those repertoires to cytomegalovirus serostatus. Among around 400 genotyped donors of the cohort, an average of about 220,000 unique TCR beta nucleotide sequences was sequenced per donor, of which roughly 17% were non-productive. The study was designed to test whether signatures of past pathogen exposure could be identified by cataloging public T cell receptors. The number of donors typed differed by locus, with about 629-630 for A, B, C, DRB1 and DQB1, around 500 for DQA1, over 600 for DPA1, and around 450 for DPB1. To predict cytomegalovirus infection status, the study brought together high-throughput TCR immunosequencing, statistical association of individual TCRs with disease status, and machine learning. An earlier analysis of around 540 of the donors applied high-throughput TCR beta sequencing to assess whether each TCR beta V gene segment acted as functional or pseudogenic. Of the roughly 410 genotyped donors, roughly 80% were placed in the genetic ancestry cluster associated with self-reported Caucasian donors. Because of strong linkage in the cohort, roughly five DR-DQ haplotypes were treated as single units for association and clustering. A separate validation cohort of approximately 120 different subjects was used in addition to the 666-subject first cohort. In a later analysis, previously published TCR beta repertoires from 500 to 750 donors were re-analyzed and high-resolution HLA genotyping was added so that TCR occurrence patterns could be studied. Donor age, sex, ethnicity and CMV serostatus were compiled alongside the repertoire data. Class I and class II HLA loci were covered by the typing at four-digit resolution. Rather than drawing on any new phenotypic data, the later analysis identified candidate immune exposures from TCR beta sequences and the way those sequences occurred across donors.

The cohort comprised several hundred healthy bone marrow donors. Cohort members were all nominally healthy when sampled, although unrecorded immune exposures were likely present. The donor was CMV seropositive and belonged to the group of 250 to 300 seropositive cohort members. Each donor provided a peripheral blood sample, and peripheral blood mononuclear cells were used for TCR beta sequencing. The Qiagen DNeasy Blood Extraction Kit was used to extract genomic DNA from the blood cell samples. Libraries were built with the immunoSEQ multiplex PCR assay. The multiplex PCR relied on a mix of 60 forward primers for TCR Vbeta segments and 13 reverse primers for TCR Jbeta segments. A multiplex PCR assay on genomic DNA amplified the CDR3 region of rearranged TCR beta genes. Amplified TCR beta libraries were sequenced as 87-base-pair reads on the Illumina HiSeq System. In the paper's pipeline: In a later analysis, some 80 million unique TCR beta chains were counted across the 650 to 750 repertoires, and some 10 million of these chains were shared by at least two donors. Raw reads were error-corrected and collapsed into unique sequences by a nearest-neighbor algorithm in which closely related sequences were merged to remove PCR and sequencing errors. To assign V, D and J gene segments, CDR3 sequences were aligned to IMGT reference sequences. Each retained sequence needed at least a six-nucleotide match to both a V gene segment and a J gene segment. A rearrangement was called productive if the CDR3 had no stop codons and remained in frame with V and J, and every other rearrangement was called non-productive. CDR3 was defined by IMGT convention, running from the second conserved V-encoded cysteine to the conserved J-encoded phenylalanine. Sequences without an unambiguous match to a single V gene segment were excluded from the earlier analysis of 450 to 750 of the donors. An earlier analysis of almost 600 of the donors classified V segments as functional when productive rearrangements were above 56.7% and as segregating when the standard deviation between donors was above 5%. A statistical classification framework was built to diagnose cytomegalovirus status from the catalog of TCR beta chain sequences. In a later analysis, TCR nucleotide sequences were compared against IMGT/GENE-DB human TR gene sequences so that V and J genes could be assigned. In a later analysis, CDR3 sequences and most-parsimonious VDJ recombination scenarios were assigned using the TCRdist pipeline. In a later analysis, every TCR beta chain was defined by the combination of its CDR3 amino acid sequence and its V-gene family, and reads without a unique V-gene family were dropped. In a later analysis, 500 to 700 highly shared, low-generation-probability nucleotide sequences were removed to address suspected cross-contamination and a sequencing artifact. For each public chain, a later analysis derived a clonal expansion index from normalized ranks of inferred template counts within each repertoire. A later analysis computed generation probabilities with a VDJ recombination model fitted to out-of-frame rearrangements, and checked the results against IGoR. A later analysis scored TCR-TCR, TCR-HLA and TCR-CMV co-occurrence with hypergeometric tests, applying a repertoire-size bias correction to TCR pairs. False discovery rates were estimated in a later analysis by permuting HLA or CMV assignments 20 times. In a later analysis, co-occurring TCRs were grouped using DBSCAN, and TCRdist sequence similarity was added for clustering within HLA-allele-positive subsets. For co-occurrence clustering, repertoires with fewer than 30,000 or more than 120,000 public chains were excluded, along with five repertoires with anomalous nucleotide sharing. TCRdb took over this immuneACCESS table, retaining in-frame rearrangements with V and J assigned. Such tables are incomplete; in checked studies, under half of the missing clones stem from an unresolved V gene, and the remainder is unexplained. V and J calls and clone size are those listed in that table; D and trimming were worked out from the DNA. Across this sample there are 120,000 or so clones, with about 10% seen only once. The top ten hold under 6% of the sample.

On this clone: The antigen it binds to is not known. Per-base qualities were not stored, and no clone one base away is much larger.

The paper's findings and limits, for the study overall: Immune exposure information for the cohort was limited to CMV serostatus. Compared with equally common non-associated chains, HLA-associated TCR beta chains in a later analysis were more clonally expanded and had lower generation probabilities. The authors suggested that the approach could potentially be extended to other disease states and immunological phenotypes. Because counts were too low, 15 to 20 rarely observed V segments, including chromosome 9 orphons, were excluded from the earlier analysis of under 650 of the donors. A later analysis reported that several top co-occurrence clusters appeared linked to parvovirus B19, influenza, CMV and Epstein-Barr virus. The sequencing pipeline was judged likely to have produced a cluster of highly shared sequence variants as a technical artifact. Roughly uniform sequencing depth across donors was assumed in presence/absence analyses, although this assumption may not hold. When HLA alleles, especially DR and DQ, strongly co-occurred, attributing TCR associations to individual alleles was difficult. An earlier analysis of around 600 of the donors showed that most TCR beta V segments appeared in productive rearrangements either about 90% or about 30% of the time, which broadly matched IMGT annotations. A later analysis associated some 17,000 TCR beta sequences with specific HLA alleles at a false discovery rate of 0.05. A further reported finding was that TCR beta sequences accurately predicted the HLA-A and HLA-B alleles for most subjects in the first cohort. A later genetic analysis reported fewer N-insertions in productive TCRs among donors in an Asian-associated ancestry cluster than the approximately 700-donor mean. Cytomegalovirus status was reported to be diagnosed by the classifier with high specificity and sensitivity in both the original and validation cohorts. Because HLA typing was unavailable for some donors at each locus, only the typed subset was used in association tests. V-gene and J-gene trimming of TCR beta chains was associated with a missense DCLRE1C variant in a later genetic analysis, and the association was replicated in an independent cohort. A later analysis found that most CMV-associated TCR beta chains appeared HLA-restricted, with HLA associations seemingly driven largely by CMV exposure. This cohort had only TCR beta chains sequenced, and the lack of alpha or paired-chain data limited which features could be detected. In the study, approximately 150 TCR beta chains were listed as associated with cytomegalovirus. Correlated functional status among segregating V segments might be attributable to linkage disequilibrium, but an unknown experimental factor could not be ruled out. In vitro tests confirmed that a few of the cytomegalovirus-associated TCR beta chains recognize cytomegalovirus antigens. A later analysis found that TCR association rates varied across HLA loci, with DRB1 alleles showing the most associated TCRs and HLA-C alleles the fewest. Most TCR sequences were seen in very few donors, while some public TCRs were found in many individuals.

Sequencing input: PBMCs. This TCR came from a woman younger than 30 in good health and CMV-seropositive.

The CDR3 is CASSMGTGRDSNQPQHF. The nucleotide sequence reads as follows: TGTGCCAGCAGCATGGGGACAGGGCGGGATAGCAATCAGCCCCAGCATTTT. Recombination linked TRBV27 to TRBJ1-5, and TRBD1 matches 9 of the central bases. The CDR3 covers 17 residues, taking in both the cysteine and the phenylalanine. The CDR3 DNA has 51 bases and is translated from base 1. Via the germline V gene (reference sequence), CDR1 is MNHEY and CDR2 SMNVEV. Trimming leaves V shorter by 6 bases and J shorter by 0 bases, with the junction holding 9 bases beyond the gene matches.